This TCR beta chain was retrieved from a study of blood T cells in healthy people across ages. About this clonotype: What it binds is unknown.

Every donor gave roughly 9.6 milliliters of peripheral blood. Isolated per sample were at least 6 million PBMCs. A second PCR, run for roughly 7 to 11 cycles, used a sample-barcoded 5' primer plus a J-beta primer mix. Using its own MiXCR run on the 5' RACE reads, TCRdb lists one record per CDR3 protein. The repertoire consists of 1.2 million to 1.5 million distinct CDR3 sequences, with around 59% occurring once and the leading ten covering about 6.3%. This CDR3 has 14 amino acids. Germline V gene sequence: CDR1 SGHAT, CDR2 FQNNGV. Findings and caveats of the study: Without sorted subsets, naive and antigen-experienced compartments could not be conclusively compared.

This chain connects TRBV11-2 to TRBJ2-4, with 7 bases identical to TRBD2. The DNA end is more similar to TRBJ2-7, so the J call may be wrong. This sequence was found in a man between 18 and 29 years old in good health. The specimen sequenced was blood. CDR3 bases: TGTGCCAGCAGCTTAGAGGGGGGGAAGGACGAGCAGTACTTC. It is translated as CASSLEGGKDEQYF.